The clone carrying this TCR beta chain occurred a few times. Its antigen is still unknown. The germline V gene has CDR1 SGHRS and CDR2 YFSETQ. Trimming stripped 5 bases from V and 2 bases from J, with 16 bases between. The CDR3 has 15 residues. TCRdb reprocessed the 5' RACE reads with MiXCR, giving one entry per CDR3 protein. Counted here are just over 450,000 distinct CDR3 sequences, approximately 15% occurring once; the ten biggest clones make up around 0.57%. This sample is part of a study of identical twins. The study, taken as a whole, reports: Out-of-frame TCR alpha sharing in monozygotic twins exceeded recombination model predictions. The study found weaker excess twin sharing in beta out-of-frame sequences. Fewer insertions characterized abundant cord blood beta clonotypes, whereas memory repertoires showed none.

Donors were all healthy Caucasians. These data also featured in a second study, about yellow fever vaccine responses in identical twins.

Sequenced material: CD4+ T cells sorted from blood. The clonotype comes from a woman aged 18-29 years in good health. The chain links TRBV5-1 to TRBJ1-2; D is undetermined. The CDR3 loop reads CASRPVPPPNYGYTF. CDR3 DNA: TGCGCCAGCAGACCTGTCCCGCCGCCCAACTATGGCTACACCTTC.